The T cell receptor beta chain described here comes from a study of blood T cell repertoires in COVID-19. The CDR3 has 14 amino acids. Germline CDR1 reads MDHEN; CDR2 reads SYDVKM. V gave up 5 bases and J gave up 10 bases; unmatched junction bases: 7. Assay used: immunoSEQ multiplex PCR; TCRdb lists only in-frame clones, some missing. Among about 130,000 clones listed, roughly four fifths were seen once. The sample consisted of PBMCs or T cells enriched from blood (not recorded which). The TCR was taken from a man aged 35-49 years with acute COVID-19. The chain joins TRBV28 to TRBJ1-4, with TRBD1 matching over 10 bases. The CDR3 spells CASSPGQGHGKLFF. Written as DNA, the CDR3 is TGTGCCAGCAGTCCGGGACAGGGGCATGGAAAACTGTTTTTT.